This TCR beta chain was captured in a study of CXCR3-negative and CXCR3-positive naive CD8 T cells. Whole-study findings and limits: Researchers report CXCR3 expression partially decreased after cryopreservation, with fresh PBMCs used in most assays. Similarly elevated diversity marked both naive subsets, with memory CD8+ cells showing far lower diversity.

Concerning this clonotype itself: Its antigen is unidentified.

cDNA libraries for TRB were generated by 5' RACE incorporating UMI labels. TCRdb reworked the 5' RACE reads into one entry per CDR3 protein, no DNA. The sample spans around 50,000 distinct CDR3 sequences; the ten largest clones claim around a quarter. This TCR came from a human donor in good health. Some clones in this sample may be carry-over from other donors' samples. Sequencing was carried out using memory CD8+ T cells from blood.

The CDR3: CASSRTGVEGQYF. The chain links TRBV7-8 to TRBJ2-5; the TRBD1 assignment by TCRdb is unverifiable without DNA. CDR1 is SGHVS and CDR2 is FQNEAQ in the germline V gene. This CDR3 is 13 amino acids long.